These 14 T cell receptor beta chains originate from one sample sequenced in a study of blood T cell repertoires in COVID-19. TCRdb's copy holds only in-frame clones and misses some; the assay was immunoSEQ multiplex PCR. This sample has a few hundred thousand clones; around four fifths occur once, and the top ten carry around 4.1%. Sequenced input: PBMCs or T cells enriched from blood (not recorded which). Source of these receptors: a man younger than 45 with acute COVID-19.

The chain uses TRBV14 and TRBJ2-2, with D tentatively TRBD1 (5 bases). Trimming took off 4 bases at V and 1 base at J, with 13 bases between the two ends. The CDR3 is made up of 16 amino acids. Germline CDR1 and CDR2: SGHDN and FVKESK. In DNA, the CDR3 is TGTGCCAGCAGCCCCAGGTCGACAGTGAACACCGGGGAGCTGTTTTTT. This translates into CASSPRSTVNTGELFF.

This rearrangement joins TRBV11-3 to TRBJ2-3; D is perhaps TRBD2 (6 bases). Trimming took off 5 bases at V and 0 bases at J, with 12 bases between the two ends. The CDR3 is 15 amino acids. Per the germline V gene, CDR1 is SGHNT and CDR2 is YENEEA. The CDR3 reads CASSLLSGSTDTQYF. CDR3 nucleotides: TGTGCCAGCAGCCTTCTCAGCGGGAGCACAGATACGCAGTATTTT. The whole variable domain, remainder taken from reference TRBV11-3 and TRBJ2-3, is EAGVVQSPRYKIIEKKQPVAFWCNPISGHNTLYWYLQNLGQGPELLIRYENEEAVDDSQLPKDRFSAERLKGVDSTLKIQPAELGDSAVYLCASSLLSGSTDTQYFGPGTRLTVL.

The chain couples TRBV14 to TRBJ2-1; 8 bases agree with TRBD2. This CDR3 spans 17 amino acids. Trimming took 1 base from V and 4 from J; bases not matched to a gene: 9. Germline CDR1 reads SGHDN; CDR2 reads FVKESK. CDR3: CASSQVSGTRSYNEQFF. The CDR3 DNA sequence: TGTGCCAGCAGCCAAGTTTCCGGGACTAGATCATACAATGAGCAGTTCTTC.

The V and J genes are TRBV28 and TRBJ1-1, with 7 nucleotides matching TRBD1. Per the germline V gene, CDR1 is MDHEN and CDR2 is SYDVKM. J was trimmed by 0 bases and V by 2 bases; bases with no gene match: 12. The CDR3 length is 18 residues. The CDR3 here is CASSLPLGTAILNTEAFF. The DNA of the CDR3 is TGTGCCAGCAGTTTACCTTTGGGGACAGCGATATTGAACACTGAAGCTTTCTTT. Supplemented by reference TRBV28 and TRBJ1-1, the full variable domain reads DVKVTQSSRYLVKRTGEKVFLECVQDMDHENMFWYRQDPGLGLRLIYFSYDVKMKEKGDIPEGYSVSREKKERFSLILESASTNQTSMYLCASSLPLGTAILNTEAFFGQGTRLTVV.

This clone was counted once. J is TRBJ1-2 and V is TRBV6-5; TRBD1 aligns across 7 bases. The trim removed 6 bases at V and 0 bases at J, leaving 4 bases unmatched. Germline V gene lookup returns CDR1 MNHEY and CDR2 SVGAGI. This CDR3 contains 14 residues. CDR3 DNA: TGTGCCAGCAGGGGGACAGAACCTAACTATGGCTACACCTTC. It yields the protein CASRGTEPNYGYTF.

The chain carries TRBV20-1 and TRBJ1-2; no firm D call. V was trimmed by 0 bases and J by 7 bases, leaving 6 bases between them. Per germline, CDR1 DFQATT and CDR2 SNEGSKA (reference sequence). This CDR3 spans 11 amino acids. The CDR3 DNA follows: TGCAGTGCTAGAGATAGCGGTGGCTACACCTTC. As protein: CSARDSGGYTF.

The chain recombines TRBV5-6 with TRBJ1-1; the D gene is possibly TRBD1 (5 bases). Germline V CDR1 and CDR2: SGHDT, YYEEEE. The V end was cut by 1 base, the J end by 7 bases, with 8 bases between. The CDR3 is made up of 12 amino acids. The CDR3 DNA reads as TGTGCCAGCAGCTTGAGGGGACTTGAAGCTTTCTTT. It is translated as CASSLRGLEAFF.

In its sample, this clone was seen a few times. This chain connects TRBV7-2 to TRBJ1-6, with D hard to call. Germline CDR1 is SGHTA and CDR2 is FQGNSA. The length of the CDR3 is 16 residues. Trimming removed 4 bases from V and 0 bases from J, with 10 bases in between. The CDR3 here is CASSSLVSSYNSPLHF. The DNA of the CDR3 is TGTGCCAGCAGCTCGCTGGTGAGCTCCTATAATTCACCCCTCCACTTT.

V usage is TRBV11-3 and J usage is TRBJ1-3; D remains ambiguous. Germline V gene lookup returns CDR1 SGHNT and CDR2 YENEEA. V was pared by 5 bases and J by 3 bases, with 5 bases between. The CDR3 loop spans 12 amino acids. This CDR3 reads CASSPVGNTIYF. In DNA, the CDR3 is TGTGCCAGCAGCCCGGTTGGAAACACCATATATTTT.

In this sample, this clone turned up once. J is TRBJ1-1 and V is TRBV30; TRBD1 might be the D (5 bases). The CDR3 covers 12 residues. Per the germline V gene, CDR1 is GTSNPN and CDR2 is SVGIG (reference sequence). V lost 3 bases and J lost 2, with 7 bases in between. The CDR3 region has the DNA TGTGCCTGGAGCAGGGTTAACACTGAAGCTTTCTTT. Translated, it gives CAWSRVNTEAFF.

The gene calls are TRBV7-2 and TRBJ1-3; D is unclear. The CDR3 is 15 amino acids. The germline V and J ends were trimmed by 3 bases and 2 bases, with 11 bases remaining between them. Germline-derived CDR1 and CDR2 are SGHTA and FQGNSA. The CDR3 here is CASSLRQPTGNTIYF. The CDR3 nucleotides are TGTGCCAGCAGCTTGAGGCAGCCGACTGGAAACACCATATATTTT.

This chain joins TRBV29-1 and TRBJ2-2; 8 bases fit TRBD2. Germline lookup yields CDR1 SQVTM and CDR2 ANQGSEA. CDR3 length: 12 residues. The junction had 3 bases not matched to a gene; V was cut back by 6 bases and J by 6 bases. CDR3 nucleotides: TGCAGCGTGCCGGGGGGGTCCGGGGAGCTGTTTTTT. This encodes CSVPGGSGELFF.

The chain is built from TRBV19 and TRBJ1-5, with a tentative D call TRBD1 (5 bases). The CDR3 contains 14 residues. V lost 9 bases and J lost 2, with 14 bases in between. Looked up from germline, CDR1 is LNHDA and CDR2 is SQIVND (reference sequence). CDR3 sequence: CASARDPRNQPQHF. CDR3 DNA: TGTGCCAGCGCCAGGGATCCTCGCAATCAGCCCCAGCATTTT.

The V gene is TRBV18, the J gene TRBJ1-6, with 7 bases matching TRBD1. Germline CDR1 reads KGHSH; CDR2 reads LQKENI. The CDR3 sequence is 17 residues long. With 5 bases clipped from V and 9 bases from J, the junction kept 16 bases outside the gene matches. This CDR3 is CASSESTGTVLFSPLHF. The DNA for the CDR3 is TGTGCCAGCTCAGAATCTACGGGGACAGTTTTATTTTCACCCCTCCACTTT.